This entry lists 21 T cell receptor beta chains sequenced from one sample in a study of response to subunit inactivated influenza vaccine. Each CDR3 protein is one row after TCRdb ran MiXCR on the RT-PCR reads. The sample has around 570,000 distinct CDR3 sequences; over 9% are singletons. The same sample was also used in a study of T cells expressing NK-cell markers. That work adds: It was by 5'RACE template switching with UMIs that TCR beta cDNA was made.

The input for sequencing was PBMCs from blood, taken on the day of vaccination. The receptors shown here come from a man aged 45-65 years who received an inactivated influenza vaccine.

This clonotype occurred a few times. The CDR3 coding sequence is TGTGCCAGCAGCCTAAATCGGTTCGATTATGGCTACACCTTC. It codes for CASSLNRFDYGYTF. This chain connects TRBV4-2 to TRBJ1-2, with unresolved D. The germline V and J ends were trimmed by 4 bases and 5 bases, with 14 bases remaining between them. Germline values: CDR1 LGHNA, CDR2 YNFKEQ. The CDR3 spans 14 residues.

This clonotype was detected only a few times. The genes are TRBV20-1 and TRBJ1-2; D gene unclear. Deletions cut 5 bases from V and 8 bases from J, with 18 bases between. The CDR3 totals 13 residues. Germline values: CDR1 DFQATT, CDR2 SNEGSKA (reference sequence). The CDR3 spells CSARSGLQAGYTF. The CDR3 DNA sequence: TGCAGTGCTCGGTCCGGGTTACAAGCGGGCTACACCTTC.

This clonotype was counted only a few times. The chain recombines TRBV7-9 with TRBJ2-6; 7 nucleotides align to TRBD1. There are 15 residues in the CDR3. Germline loops: CDR1 SEHNR, CDR2 FQNEAQ (reference sequence). The V and J ends lost 4 bases and 3 bases, in that order; junction bases with no gene match: 3. CDR3 nucleotide sequence: TGTGCCAGCAGCTCTTGGACAGGTGGGGCCAACGTCCTGACTTTC. Protein product: CASSSWTGGANVLTF.

This clonotype was found a few times. The chain uses TRBV7-2 and TRBJ2-7; 8 bases are shared with TRBD2. Trimming cost V 5 bases and J 6 bases; bases outside gene matches: 6. In germline, CDR1 is SGHTA, CDR2 FQGNSA. CDR3 length equals 13 residues. The CDR3 loop reads CASSTGGTPEQYF. The CDR3 nucleotides are TGTGCCAGCAGCACGGGGGGGACTCCCGAGCAGTACTTC.

This clonotype appeared a few times. V gene TRBV30 combines with J gene TRBJ2-3, with 7 bases lining up with TRBD1. This CDR3 is 15 amino acids long. The germline V gene has CDR1 GTSNPN and CDR2 SVGIG (reference sequence). Trimming removed 3 bases from V and 0 bases from J; junction bases left unmatched: 6. The CDR3 loop is CAWRIQGPSTDTQYF. DNA for the CDR3: TGTGCCTGGAGGATACAGGGGCCTAGCACAGATACGCAGTATTTT.

CDR3 sequence reads: CASSLGAGGPEETQYF. CDR3 bases: TGTGCCAGCAGCTTAGGGGCGGGAGGGCCAGAAGAGACCCAGTACTTC. The chain recombines TRBV7-2 with TRBJ2-5; 9 bases are shared with TRBD2. Germline V gene lookup returns CDR1 SGHTA and CDR2 FQGNSA. V was pared by 1 base and J by 3 bases, with 6 bases of the junction left unmatched. This CDR3 contains 16 residues.

This clonotype was seen only a few times. The rearrangement links TRBV3-1 to TRBJ2-3; D gene uncertain. CDR3 length equals 14 residues. Germline V CDR1 and CDR2: LGHDT, YNNKEL (reference sequence). V lost 8 bases to trimming and J lost 4 bases, with 16 bases between them. CDR3 amino acids: CASRSQGFPDTQYF. The CDR3 nucleotides are TGTGCCAGCCGCAGTCAAGGTTTCCCAGATACGCAGTATTTT.

There are many counts of this clonotype. V gene TRBV5-4 combines with J gene TRBJ2-2; D is possibly TRBD2 (6 bases). This CDR3 is built from 13 residues. Trimming cost V 5 bases and J 7 bases, with 12 bases left between them. CDR1 SGHNT and CDR2 YYREEE come from the germline V gene (reference sequence). CDR3 in amino acids: CASSLAVVGELFF. The CDR3 DNA reads as TGTGCCAGCAGTTTAGCGGTGGTCGGGGAGCTGTTTTTT.

This clonotype was counted ten times or more. The chain uses TRBV20-1 and TRBJ2-7; tentative D call: TRBD2 (5 bases). CDR3 length: 15 residues. CDR1 is DFQATT, CDR2 SNEGSKA, per germline (reference sequence). With 0 bases removed from V and 0 bases from J, the gap between germline ends came to 12 bases. CDR3 loop: CSARDTRAPSYEQYF. The CDR3 DNA reads as TGCAGTGCTAGAGATACGCGGGCTCCCTCCTACGAGCAGTACTTC.

This clonotype was detected many times. The chain uses TRBV4-3 and TRBJ2-5; 7 bases are shared with TRBD1. J lost 4 bases, V lost 6 bases, and 5 bases had no gene match. CDR1 and CDR2 (germline): LGHNA, YSLEER. The CDR3 loop spans 13 amino acids. In DNA, the CDR3 is TGCGCCAGCAGTCAGGACAGGCGAGAGACCCAGTACTTC. This translates into CASSQDRRETQYF.

This clonotype was seen a handful of times. The chain couples TRBV5-6 to TRBJ2-1, with 8 positions matching TRBD1. Germline V lookup: CDR1 SGHDT, CDR2 YYEEEE. The CDR3 loop spans 16 amino acids. V was clipped by 2 bases and J by 0 bases; unmatched bases: 4. The CDR3 loop reads CASSFLGQGSYNEQFF. The CDR3 coding sequence is TGTGCCAGCAGCTTTCTAGGACAGGGCTCCTACAATGAGCAGTTCTTC.

This clonotype has more than one count but fewer than ten. The chain is built from TRBV5-1 and TRBJ2-5; 10 bases are a match to TRBD1. V lost 0 bases to trimming and J lost 5 bases; unmatched junction nucleotides: 7. CDR3 length: 16 amino acids. The V gene's germline CDR1 is SGHRS and CDR2 YFSETQ. Here the CDR3 reads CASSLEPDRGFETQYF. CDR3 sequence (DNA): TGCGCCAGCAGCTTGGAGCCGGACAGGGGGTTTGAGACCCAGTACTTC.

The chain uses TRBV14 and TRBJ2-1; D may be TRBD1 (5 bases). The V gene's germline CDR1 is SGHDN and CDR2 FVKESK. This CDR3 has 14 amino acids. Between the trimmed V and J ends, which lost 3 bases and 4 bases, there was a span of 10 bases. In DNA form, the CDR3 reads TGTGCCAGCAGCCACGGCGGACAATACAATGAGCAGTTCTTC. It specifies CASSHGGQYNEQFF.

The chain employs TRBV6-5 and TRBJ2-7, with D uncertain. CDR1 and CDR2 from the germline V gene are MNHEY and SVGAGI. The germline V and J ends were trimmed by 2 bases and 6 bases, with 11 bases remaining between them. The CDR3 covers 13 residues. The CDR3 reads CASSYSPSSEQYF. In DNA form, the CDR3 reads TGTGCCAGCAGTTACAGCCCCTCATCCGAGCAGTACTTC.

This clonotype was detected a few times. The J gene is TRBJ2-7, the V gene TRBV7-9; 9 bases are shared with TRBD2. This CDR3 region has 15 residues. CDR1 and CDR2 from the germline V gene are SEHNR and FQNEAQ (reference sequence). V was clipped by 1 base and J by 3 bases; unmatched bases: 4. The CDR3 DNA sequence: TGTGCCAGCAGCTTAGAATTTAGCGGGAGCTACGAGCAGTACTTC. Translation gives CASSLEFSGSYEQYF.

The chain carries TRBV6-1 and TRBJ2-7; 11 nucleotides agree with TRBD1. In germline, CDR1 is MNHNS, CDR2 SASEGT. The ends lost 7 bases at V and 2 bases at J; junction bases unmatched: 4. The CDR3 loop spans 14 amino acids. The CDR3 nucleotides read TGTGCCAGCACCGGACAGGGGGCCACCTACGAGCAGTACTTC. Its protein is CASTGQGATYEQYF.

This clonotype was observed a few times. V usage is TRBV12-3 or TRBV12-4 and J usage is TRBJ2-2; D could derive from TRBD1 or TRBD2 (6 bases each). The length of the CDR3 is 14 residues. Between the trimmed V and J ends, which lost 5 bases and 7 bases, there was a span of 14 bases. The CDR3 DNA follows: TGTGCCAGCAGTCTCCGACAGGAGGGCGGGGAGCTGTTTTTT. As protein: CASSLRQEGGELFF.

This clonotype was found a few times. J is TRBJ2-2 and V is TRBV2, with no clear D. Trimming removed 10 bases at V and 3 bases at J, with 15 bases between. The CDR3 totals 14 residues. Germline V gene sequence: CDR1 SNHLY, CDR2 FYNNEI. DNA for the CDR3: TGTGCCATCCGCCCGTTGTCGGACACCGGGGAGCTGTTTTTT. As protein: CAIRPLSDTGELFF.

A few counts support this clonotype. V gene TRBV18 combines with J gene TRBJ2-1; D not certain. The CDR3 runs to 15 residues. The V end was cut by 3 bases, the J end by 0 bases, with 9 bases between. Germline V CDR1 and CDR2: KGHSH, LQKENI. The CDR3 is CASSPQESSYNEQFF. The CDR3, as DNA: TGTGCCAGCTCACCCCAGGAGAGCTCCTACAATGAGCAGTTCTTC.

The chain uses TRBV25-1 and TRBJ1-5; D gene ambiguous. V shed 2 bases and J shed 6 bases, with 8 bases lying between them. Germline CDR1 reads MGHDK; CDR2 reads SYGVNS. This CDR3 comprises 13 residues. CDR3 DNA: TGTGCCAGCAGTGAAGGAGATCTTCAGCCCCAGCATTTT. This gives the protein CASSEGDLQPQHF.

The chain carries TRBV28 and TRBJ2-7; D is perhaps TRBD1 (5 bases). Trimming stripped 4 bases from V and 3 bases from J, with 16 bases between. Germline CDR1 is MDHEN and CDR2 is SYDVKM. The CDR3 spans 15 residues. CDR3 nucleotide sequence: TGTGCCAGCAGTTGGTTGCGACAGAATATCTACGAGCAGTACTTC. It yields the protein CASSWLRQNIYEQYF. Complete variable domain (other parts from reference TRBV28 and TRBJ2-7): DVKVTQSSRYLVKRTGEKVFLECVQDMDHENMFWYRQDPGLGLRLIYFSYDVKMKEKGDIPEGYSVSREKKERFSLILESASTNQTSMYLCASSWLRQNIYEQYFGPGTRLTVT.